This TCR beta chain was found in a study of blood T cell repertoires in COVID-19. Study summary: From the United States, Italy and Spain came samples of acute and convalescent COVID-19.

This CDR3 is built from 13 residues. Germline values: CDR1 LGHDT, CDR2 YNNKEL (reference sequence). Trimming took off 3 bases at V and 1 base at J, with 6 bases between the two ends. Only in-frame clones appear in the TCRdb table, and some are missing; sequencing was by immunoSEQ multiplex PCR. The table has some 160,000 clones, 80% to 90% seen once. The count of this clone is one. The origin of this receptor is a woman aged 70-85 years who had recovered from COVID-19. The chain couples TRBV3-1 (or the pseudogene TRBV3-2) to TRBJ1-1, with D perhaps matching TRBD1 (6 bases). Sequenced sample: peripheral blood. The CDR3 reads CASSQGQNTEAFF. The CDR3 nucleotides read TGTGCCAGCAGCCAGGGACAGAACACTGAAGCTTTCTTT.